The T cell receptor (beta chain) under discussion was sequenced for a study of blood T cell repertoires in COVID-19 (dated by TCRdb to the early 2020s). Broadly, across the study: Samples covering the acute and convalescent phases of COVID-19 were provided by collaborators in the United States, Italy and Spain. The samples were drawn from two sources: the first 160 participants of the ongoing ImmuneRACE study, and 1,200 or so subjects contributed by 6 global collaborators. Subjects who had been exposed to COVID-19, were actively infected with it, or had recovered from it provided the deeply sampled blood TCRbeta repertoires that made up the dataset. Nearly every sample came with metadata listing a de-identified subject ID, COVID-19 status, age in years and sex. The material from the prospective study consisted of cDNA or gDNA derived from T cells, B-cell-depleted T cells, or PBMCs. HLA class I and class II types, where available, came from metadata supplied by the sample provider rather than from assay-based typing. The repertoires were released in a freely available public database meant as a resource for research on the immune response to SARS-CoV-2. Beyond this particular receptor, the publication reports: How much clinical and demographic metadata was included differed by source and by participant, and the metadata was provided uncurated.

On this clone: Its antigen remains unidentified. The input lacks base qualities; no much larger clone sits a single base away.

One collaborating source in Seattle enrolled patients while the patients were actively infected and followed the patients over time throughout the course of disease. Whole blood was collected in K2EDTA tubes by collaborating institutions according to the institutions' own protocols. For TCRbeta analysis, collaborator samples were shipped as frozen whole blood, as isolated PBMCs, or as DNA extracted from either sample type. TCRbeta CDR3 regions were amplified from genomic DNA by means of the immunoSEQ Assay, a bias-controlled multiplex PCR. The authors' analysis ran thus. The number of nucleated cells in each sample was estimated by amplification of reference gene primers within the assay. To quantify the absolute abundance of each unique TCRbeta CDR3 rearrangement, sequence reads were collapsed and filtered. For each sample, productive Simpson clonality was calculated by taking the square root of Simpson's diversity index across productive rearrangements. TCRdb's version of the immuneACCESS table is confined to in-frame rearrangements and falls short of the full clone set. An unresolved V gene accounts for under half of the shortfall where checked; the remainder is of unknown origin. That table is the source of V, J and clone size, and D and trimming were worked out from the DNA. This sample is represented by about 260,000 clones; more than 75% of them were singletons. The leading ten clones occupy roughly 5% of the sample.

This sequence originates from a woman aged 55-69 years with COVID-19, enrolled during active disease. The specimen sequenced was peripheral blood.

The nucleotide sequence is TGCAGTGCTAGTTTGAACAAGCAGCCCCAGCATTTT. This encodes CSASLNKQPQHF. The chain was built from TRBV20-1 and TRBJ1-5, with the identity of the D gene unclear. Measured from the cysteine to the phenylalanine, the CDR3 is 12 residues long. Only the CDR3 DNA is retained, 36 bases long and in frame from the first base. CDR1 DFQATT and CDR2 SNEGSKA were looked up in the germline V gene (reference sequence). Relative to germline, V is 3 bases shorter and J is 7 bases shorter, with 10 bases between their ends.